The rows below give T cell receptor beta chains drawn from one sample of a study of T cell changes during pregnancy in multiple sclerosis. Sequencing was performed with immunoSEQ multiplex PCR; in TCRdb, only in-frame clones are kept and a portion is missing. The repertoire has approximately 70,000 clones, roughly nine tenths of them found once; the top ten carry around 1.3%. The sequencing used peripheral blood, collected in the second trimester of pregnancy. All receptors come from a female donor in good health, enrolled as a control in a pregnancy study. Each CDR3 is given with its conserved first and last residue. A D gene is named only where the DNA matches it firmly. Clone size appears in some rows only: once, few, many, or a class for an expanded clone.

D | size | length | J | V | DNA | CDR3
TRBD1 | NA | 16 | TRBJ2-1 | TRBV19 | TGTGCCAGTAGTAACCGAGGGTTGGGGACAGTCAATGAGCAGTTCTTC | CASSNRGLGTVNEQFF
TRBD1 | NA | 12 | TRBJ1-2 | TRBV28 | TGTGCCAGCACACAGGGGGCGGGTGGCTACACCTTC | CASTQGAGGYTF
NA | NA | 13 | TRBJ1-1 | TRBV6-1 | TGTGCCAGCAGTTTTGAGGTTTTCACTGAAGCTTTCTTT | CASSFEVFTEAFF
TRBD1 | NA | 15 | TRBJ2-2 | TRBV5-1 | TGCGCCAGCAGCTTGGGGCAGGGGGACACCGGGGAGCTGTTTTTT | CASSLGQGDTGELFF
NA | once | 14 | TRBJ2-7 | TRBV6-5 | TGTGCCAGCAGGCCACGCGGACAGTCCTACGAGCAGTACTTC | CASRPRGQSYEQYF
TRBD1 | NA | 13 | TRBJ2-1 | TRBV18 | TGTGCCAGCTCACTAACAGGGGGCGCCGAGCAGTTCTTC | CASSLTGGAEQFF
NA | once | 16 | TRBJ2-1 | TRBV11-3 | TGTGCCAGCAGCCGGGACTTCCAGAGCTCCTACAATGAGCAGTTCTTC | CASSRDFQSSYNEQFF
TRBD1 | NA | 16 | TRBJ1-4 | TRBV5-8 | TGTGCCAGCAGCTTTACAGGGGTAACGGTTGATGAAAAACTGTTTTTT | CASSFTGVTVDEKLFF
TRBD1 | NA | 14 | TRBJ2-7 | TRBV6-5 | TGTGCCAGCAGTTGGACAGGGGGCTCCTACGAGCAGTACTTC | CASSWTGGSYEQYF
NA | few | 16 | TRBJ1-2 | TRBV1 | TGCACCAGCAGCCAAGATGGAGGACAGGGGGTCTATGGCTACACCTTC | CTSSQDGGQGVYGYTF
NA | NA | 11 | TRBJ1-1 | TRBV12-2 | TGTGCAGGAGTCGGGAGCACTGAAGCTTTCTTT | CAGVGSTEAFF
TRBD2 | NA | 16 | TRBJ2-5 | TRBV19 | TGTGCCAGTAGCCATACTAGCGGGAGGGCCCTGGAGACCCAGTACTTC | CASSHTSGRALETQYF
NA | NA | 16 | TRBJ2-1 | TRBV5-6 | TGTGCCAGCAGCCTAGTCTGGCCCACCCGTGCTAATGAGCAGTTCTTC | CASSLVWPTRANEQFF
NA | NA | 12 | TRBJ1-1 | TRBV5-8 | TGTGCCAGCAGCTTGGCGGGGTATGAAGCTTTCTTT | CASSLAGYEAFF
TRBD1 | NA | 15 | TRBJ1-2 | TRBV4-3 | TGCGCCAGCAGCCAAGATCTTTGGACAGGGGACGGCTACACCTTC | CASSQDLWTGDGYTF
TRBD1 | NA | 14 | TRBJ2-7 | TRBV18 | TGTGCCAGCTCACAGGGACAGGGAGGCTACGAGCAGTACTTC | CASSQGQGGYEQYF
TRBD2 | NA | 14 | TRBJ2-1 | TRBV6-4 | TGTGCCAGCAGTGACTCGACTAGCGGCAATGAGCAGTTCTTC | CASSDSTSGNEQFF
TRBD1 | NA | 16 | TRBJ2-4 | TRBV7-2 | TGTGCCAGCAGCCCACAGGGGCCCCTAGTCAAAAACATTCAGTACTTC | CASSPQGPLVKNIQYF
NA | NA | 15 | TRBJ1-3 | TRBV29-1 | NA | CSVFGSGSSGNTIYF
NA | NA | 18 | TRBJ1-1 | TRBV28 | TGTGCCAGCAGTTTATCGTATTTGGGGGGAGGCATGAACACTGAAGCTTTCTTT | CASSLSYLGGGMNTEAFF
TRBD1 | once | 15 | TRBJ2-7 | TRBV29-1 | TGCAGCGTAGAAAAGACCGGGACAGGGGCGGACGAGCAGTACTTC | CSVEKTGTGADEQYF
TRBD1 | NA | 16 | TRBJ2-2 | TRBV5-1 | TGCGCCAGCAGCTTGGCAGGGGGCGGGAACACCGGGGAGCTGTTTTTT | CASSLAGGGNTGELFF